These 23 T cell receptor beta chains were sequenced from one sample in a study of blood T cell repertoires in COVID-19 (dated by TCRdb to 2020 to 2021). The library was made by the immunoSEQ multiplex PCR assay. TCRdb stores this immuneACCESS table with in-frame sequences only. Part of the clones is absent; in the studies checked, under half of the shortfall reflects unresolved V genes, and no reason is known for the rest. Here the sample has roughly 200,000 clones; around nine tenths occur a single time. The top ten hold roughly 6% of the sample. The sample was peripheral blood. The receptors derive from a man aged 35-49 years with active or convalescent COVID-19.

This clone was seen more than once but under ten times. This rearrangement joins TRBV5-1 to TRBJ2-7; D possibly corresponds to TRBD1 (6 bases). Trimming took off 7 bases at V and 7 bases at J, with 21 bases between the two ends. Germline lookup yields CDR1 SGHRS and CDR2 YFSETQ. This CDR3 has 14 residues. CDR3 sequence reads: CASGPTGIWEEQYF. The CDR3 bases are TGCGCCAGCGGGCCCACAGGGATATGGGAGGAGCAGTACTTC.

The rearrangement links TRBV28 to TRBJ2-2; TRBD1 is a possible D gene (6 bases). This CDR3 has 15 amino acids. Germline V gives CDR1 MDHEN, CDR2 SYDVKM. Trimming pared 3 bases from V and 6 bases from J, leaving 14 bases between. CDR3 DNA sequence: TGTGCCAGCAGTTTTCGTGGGGGCGGTGCCGGGGAGCTGTTTTTT. It yields the protein CASSFRGGGAGELFF. The full variable domain, its missing parts supplied by reference TRBV28 and TRBJ2-2, is DVKVTQSSRYLVKRTGEKVFLECVQDMDHENMFWYRQDPGLGLRLIYFSYDVKMKEKGDIPEGYSVSREKKERFSLILESASTNQTSMYLCASSFRGGGAGELFFGEGSRLTVL.

J is TRBJ1-2 and V is TRBV5-4, with TRBD1 matching over 7 bases. CDR3 length equals 17 residues. Looked up from germline, CDR1 is SGHNT and CDR2 is YYREEE (reference sequence). V trimming: 5 bases; J trimming: 0 bases; junction bases outside the gene matches: 13. The DNA for the CDR3 is TGTGCCAGCAGGGGGACCGGGACAGAGAAAGCTAACTATGGCTACACCTTC. The encoded protein is CASRGTGTEKANYGYTF.

Turning to this clone: This same CDR3 is encoded by further DNA sequences in the sample. CDR3 region: CASSLQENTEAFF. As DNA, the CDR3 is TGTGCCAGCAGCTTGCAGGAGAACACTGAAGCTTTCTTT. The rearrangement uses TRBV7-2 and TRBJ1-1; unclear D gene. The V end lost 3 bases, the J end lost 1 base, and 6 bases lay between the germline ends. CDR1 and CDR2 (germline): SGHTA, FQGNSA. The length of the CDR3 is 13 residues.

Concerning this clone: Different DNA sequences within this sample yield the same CDR3. The rearrangement joins TRBV19 to TRBJ1-6; D not resolved. The CDR3 covers 13 residues. CDR1 is LNHDA, CDR2 SQIVND, per germline (reference sequence). V lost 3 bases, J lost 9 bases, and 9 bases lay in between. The CDR3 sequence is CASSIQRGSPLHF. CDR3 coding DNA: TGTGCCAGTAGTATTCAAAGAGGTTCACCCCTCCACTTT. The full variable domain, rest sourced from reference TRBV19 and TRBJ1-6, is DGGITQSPKYLFRKEGQNVTLSCEQNLNHDAMYWYRQDPGQGLRLIYYSQIVNDFQKGDIAEGYSVSREKKESFPLTVTSAQKNPTAFYLCASSIQRGSPLHFGNGTRLTVT.

This clone was found once. The chain joins TRBV25-1 to TRBJ2-7; tentative D call: TRBD1 (6 bases). This CDR3 is 15 amino acids long. CDR1 is MGHDK, CDR2 SYGVNS, per germline. V was trimmed by 3 bases and J by 0 bases, leaving 12 bases between them. The CDR3 DNA follows: TGTGCCAGCAGTGATCCAGGGGAGAGCTCCTACGAGCAGTACTTC. Its translation: CASSDPGESSYEQYF.

The chain uses TRBV29-1 and TRBJ1-1; 9 positions agree with TRBD1. Germline V gene data show CDR1 as SQVTM and CDR2 as ANQGSEA. J was trimmed by 5 bases and V by 6 bases; bases with no gene match: 4. This CDR3 contains 12 residues. CDR3 sequence (DNA): TGCAGCGTATCGACAGGGGGGACTGAAGCTTTCTTT. It is translated as CSVSTGGTEAFF.

The chain employs TRBV12-5 and TRBJ2-7; possible D gene TRBD2, 5 bases. Germline V gene lookup returns CDR1 LGHNT and CDR2 FRNRAP. Trimming shortened V by 0 bases and J by 6 bases, and 21 bases separated the two germline ends. This CDR3 contains 17 residues. The DNA of the CDR3 is TGTGCTAGTGGTTTGGTATCTAGTCCAACCTCGGGGTTCGAGCAGTACTTC. Translated: CASGLVSSPTSGFEQYF.

The J gene is TRBJ2-1, the V gene TRBV11-1; 12 positions match TRBD2. This CDR3 comprises 15 residues. Per germline, CDR1 SGHAT and CDR2 FQDESV (reference sequence). The V gene end was trimmed by 5 bases and the J gene end by 8 bases; junction bases not matched to a gene: 7. CDR3 sequence (DNA): TGTGCCAGCAGCAATCTAGCGGGGGGGCCCTATGAGCAGTTCTTC. It codes for CASSNLAGGPYEQFF.

This rearrangement joins TRBV9 to TRBJ2-3; D gene uncertain. Germline V CDR1 and CDR2: SGDLS, YYNGEE. This CDR3 has 16 residues. Trimming took 0 bases from V and 3 from J, leaving 14 bases between them. The CDR3 protein is CASSVGARADTDTQYF. The CDR3 nucleotides are TGTGCCAGCAGCGTAGGGGCCAGAGCAGATACAGATACGCAGTATTTT.

The V call is TRBV9, the J call TRBJ2-1; D is uncertain. The germline CDR1 and CDR2 sequences are SGDLS and YYNGEE. The CDR3 runs to 12 residues. Between the trimmed V and J ends, which lost 0 bases and 9 bases, there was a span of 7 bases. The CDR3 DNA is TGTGCCAGCAGCGTAGCGCTGAGTGAGCAGTTCTTC. This sequence encodes CASSVALSEQFF.

The V gene is TRBV5-1, the J gene TRBJ2-5; no firm D call. V lost 0 bases and J 2 bases, leaving 8 bases between the germline ends. Germline V CDR1 and CDR2: SGHRS, YFSETQ. There are 14 residues in the CDR3. DNA for the CDR3: TGCGCCAGCAGCTTGGTACAGTCACAAGAGACCCAGTACTTC. It is translated as CASSLVQSQETQYF.

This clone was seen only a few times. The CDR3 region is CASSLAGLAFKETQYF. DNA for the CDR3: TGTGCCAGCAGCTTAGCTGGACTAGCGTTCAAAGAGACCCAGTACTTC. This rearrangement joins TRBV7-9 to TRBJ2-5; 9 bases map to TRBD2. Germline CDR1 is SEHNR and CDR2 is FQNEAQ (reference sequence). The CDR3 consists of 16 residues. V shed 0 bases and J 3 bases; nucleotides not matched to a gene: 5.

The chain employs TRBV19 and TRBJ1-3, with unresolved D. Germline V gene lookup returns CDR1 LNHDA and CDR2 SQIVND (reference sequence). This CDR3 is built from 14 residues. V lost 3 bases to trimming and J lost 2 bases, with 8 bases between them. The CDR3 nucleotides are TGTGCCAGTAGTATCAGCGGCCCTGGAAACACCATATATTTT. Its protein product is CASSISGPGNTIYF.

The V call is TRBV5-1, the J call TRBJ2-5, with D perhaps TRBD2 (6 bases). V was shortened by 3 bases and J by 6 bases, with 12 bases between the two germline ends. Germline assignment: CDR1 SGHRS and CDR2 YFSETQ. The CDR3 length is 13 residues. The DNA of the CDR3 is TGCGCCAGCAGCTCTTCTAGCGTAAAGACCCAGTACTTC. Translated, it gives CASSSSSVKTQYF.

J is TRBJ1-4 and V is TRBV9; 8 nucleotides align to TRBD1. From germline, CDR1 is SGDLS and CDR2 YYNGEE. V was pared by 1 base and J by 8 bases, with 7 bases of the junction left unmatched. The CDR3 extends over 15 amino acids. The CDR3, as DNA: TGTGCCAGCAGCGTACAGGGGGCAAGGGGAGAAAAACTGTTTTTT. Amino acid sequence: CASSVQGARGEKLFF.

Only a few counts were recorded for this clone. The chain links TRBV19 to TRBJ1-1; D is unresolved. The CDR3 is made up of 12 amino acids. Between the trimmed V and J ends, which lost 7 bases and 0 bases, there was a span of 6 bases. Germline assignment: CDR1 LNHDA and CDR2 SQIVND (reference sequence). The CDR3 here is CASKRMNTEAFF. In nucleotides, the CDR3 is TGTGCCAGTAAGAGAATGAACACTGAAGCTTTCTTT.

This clone was observed a single time. The chain links TRBV29-1 to TRBJ1-1, with TRBD1 matching over 8 bases. Germline V lookup: CDR1 SQVTM, CDR2 ANQGSEA. CDR3 length equals 14 residues. Trimming cost V 5 bases and J 1 base; bases outside gene matches: 6. CDR3 nucleotides: TGCAGCGTTCGTCGGGGACAGGAGAACACTGAAGCTTTCTTT. It encodes CSVRRGQENTEAFF.

Of note for this clone: The same CDR3 arises from other DNA sequences in this sample as well. The J gene is TRBJ2-3, the V gene TRBV9; D is unclear. V was clipped by 0 bases and J by 0 bases, with 8 bases between them. In germline, CDR1 is SGDLS, CDR2 YYNGEE. The CDR3 is 15 amino acids. CDR3 sequence (DNA): TGTGCCAGCAGCGTAGGGGCAGGAAGCACAGATACGCAGTATTTT. Its protein product is CASSVGAGSTDTQYF.

CDR3 sequence: CASSATGGIYNEQFF. The CDR3 DNA sequence: TGCGCCAGCAGCGCTACAGGGGGCATCTACAATGAGCAGTTCTTC. This chain uses TRBV5-1 with TRBJ2-1, with 9 bases identical to TRBD1. CDR3 length equals 15 residues. J was trimmed by 3 bases and V by 4 bases; bases with no gene match: 5. Germline V CDR1 and CDR2: SGHRS, YFSETQ.

The chain joins TRBV7-2 to TRBJ1-5; D possibly corresponds to TRBD1 (6 bases). V dropped 2 bases and J dropped 3 bases, with 17 bases sitting between them. The germline V gene encodes CDR1 SGHTA and CDR2 FQGNSA. The CDR3 loop spans 17 amino acids. This CDR3 reads CASSLRSGVIINQPQHF. CDR3 bases: TGTGCCAGCAGCTTACGTTCAGGGGTAATTATCAATCAGCCCCAGCATTTT.

This clone was detected once. This chain joins TRBV19 and TRBJ2-2; D is possibly TRBD1 (5 bases). CDR3 length: 14 amino acids. V was shortened by 4 bases and J by 1 base, with 7 bases between the two germline ends. CDR1 LNHDA and CDR2 SQIVND come from the germline V gene (reference sequence). CDR3 DNA: TGTGCCAGTAGTAACAGGTGGAACACCGGGGAGCTGTTTTTT. Amino acid sequence: CASSNRWNTGELFF.

The V and J genes are TRBV12-3 or TRBV12-4 and TRBJ2-2, with D perhaps TRBD1 (6 bases). V was clipped by 5 bases and J by 5 bases, with 6 bases between them. The CDR3 extends over 12 amino acids. The CDR3 DNA is TGTGCCAGCAGTCAGGGGACCGGGGAGCTGTTTTTT. It specifies CASSQGTGELFF.